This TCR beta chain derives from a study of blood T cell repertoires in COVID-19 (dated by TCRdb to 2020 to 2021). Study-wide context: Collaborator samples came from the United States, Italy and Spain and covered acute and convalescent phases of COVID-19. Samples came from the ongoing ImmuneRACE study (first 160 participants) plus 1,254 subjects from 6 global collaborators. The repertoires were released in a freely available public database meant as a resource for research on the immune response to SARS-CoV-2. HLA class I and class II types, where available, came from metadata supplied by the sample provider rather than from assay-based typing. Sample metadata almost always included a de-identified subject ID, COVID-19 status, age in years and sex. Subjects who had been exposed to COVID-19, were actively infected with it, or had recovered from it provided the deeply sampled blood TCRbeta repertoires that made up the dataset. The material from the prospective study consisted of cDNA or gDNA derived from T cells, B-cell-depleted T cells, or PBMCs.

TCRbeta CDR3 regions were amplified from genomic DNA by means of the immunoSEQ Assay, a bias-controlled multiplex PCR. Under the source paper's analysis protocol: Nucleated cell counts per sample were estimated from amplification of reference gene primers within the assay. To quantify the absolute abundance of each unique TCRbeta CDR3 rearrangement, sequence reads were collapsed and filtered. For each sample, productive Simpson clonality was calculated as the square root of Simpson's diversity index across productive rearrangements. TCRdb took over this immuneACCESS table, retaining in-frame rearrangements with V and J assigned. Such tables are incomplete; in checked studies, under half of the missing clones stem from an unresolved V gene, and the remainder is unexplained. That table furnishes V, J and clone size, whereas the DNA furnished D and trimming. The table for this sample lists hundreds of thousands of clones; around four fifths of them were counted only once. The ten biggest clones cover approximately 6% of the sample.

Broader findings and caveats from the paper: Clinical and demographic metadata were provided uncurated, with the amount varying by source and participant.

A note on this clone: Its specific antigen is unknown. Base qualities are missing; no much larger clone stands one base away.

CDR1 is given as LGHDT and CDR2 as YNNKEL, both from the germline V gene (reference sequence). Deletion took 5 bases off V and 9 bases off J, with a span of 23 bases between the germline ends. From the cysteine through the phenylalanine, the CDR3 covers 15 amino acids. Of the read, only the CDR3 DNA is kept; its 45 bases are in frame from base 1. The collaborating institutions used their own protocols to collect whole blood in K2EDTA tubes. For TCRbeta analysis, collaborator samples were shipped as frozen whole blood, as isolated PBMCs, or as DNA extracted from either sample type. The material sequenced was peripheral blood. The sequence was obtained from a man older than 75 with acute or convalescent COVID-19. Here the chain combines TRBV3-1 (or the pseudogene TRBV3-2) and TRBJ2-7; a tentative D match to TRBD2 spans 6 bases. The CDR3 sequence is CASSDYGGSSVTQYF. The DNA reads TGTGCCAGCAGCGATTATGGGGGGTCCTCCGTGACGCAGTACTTC.